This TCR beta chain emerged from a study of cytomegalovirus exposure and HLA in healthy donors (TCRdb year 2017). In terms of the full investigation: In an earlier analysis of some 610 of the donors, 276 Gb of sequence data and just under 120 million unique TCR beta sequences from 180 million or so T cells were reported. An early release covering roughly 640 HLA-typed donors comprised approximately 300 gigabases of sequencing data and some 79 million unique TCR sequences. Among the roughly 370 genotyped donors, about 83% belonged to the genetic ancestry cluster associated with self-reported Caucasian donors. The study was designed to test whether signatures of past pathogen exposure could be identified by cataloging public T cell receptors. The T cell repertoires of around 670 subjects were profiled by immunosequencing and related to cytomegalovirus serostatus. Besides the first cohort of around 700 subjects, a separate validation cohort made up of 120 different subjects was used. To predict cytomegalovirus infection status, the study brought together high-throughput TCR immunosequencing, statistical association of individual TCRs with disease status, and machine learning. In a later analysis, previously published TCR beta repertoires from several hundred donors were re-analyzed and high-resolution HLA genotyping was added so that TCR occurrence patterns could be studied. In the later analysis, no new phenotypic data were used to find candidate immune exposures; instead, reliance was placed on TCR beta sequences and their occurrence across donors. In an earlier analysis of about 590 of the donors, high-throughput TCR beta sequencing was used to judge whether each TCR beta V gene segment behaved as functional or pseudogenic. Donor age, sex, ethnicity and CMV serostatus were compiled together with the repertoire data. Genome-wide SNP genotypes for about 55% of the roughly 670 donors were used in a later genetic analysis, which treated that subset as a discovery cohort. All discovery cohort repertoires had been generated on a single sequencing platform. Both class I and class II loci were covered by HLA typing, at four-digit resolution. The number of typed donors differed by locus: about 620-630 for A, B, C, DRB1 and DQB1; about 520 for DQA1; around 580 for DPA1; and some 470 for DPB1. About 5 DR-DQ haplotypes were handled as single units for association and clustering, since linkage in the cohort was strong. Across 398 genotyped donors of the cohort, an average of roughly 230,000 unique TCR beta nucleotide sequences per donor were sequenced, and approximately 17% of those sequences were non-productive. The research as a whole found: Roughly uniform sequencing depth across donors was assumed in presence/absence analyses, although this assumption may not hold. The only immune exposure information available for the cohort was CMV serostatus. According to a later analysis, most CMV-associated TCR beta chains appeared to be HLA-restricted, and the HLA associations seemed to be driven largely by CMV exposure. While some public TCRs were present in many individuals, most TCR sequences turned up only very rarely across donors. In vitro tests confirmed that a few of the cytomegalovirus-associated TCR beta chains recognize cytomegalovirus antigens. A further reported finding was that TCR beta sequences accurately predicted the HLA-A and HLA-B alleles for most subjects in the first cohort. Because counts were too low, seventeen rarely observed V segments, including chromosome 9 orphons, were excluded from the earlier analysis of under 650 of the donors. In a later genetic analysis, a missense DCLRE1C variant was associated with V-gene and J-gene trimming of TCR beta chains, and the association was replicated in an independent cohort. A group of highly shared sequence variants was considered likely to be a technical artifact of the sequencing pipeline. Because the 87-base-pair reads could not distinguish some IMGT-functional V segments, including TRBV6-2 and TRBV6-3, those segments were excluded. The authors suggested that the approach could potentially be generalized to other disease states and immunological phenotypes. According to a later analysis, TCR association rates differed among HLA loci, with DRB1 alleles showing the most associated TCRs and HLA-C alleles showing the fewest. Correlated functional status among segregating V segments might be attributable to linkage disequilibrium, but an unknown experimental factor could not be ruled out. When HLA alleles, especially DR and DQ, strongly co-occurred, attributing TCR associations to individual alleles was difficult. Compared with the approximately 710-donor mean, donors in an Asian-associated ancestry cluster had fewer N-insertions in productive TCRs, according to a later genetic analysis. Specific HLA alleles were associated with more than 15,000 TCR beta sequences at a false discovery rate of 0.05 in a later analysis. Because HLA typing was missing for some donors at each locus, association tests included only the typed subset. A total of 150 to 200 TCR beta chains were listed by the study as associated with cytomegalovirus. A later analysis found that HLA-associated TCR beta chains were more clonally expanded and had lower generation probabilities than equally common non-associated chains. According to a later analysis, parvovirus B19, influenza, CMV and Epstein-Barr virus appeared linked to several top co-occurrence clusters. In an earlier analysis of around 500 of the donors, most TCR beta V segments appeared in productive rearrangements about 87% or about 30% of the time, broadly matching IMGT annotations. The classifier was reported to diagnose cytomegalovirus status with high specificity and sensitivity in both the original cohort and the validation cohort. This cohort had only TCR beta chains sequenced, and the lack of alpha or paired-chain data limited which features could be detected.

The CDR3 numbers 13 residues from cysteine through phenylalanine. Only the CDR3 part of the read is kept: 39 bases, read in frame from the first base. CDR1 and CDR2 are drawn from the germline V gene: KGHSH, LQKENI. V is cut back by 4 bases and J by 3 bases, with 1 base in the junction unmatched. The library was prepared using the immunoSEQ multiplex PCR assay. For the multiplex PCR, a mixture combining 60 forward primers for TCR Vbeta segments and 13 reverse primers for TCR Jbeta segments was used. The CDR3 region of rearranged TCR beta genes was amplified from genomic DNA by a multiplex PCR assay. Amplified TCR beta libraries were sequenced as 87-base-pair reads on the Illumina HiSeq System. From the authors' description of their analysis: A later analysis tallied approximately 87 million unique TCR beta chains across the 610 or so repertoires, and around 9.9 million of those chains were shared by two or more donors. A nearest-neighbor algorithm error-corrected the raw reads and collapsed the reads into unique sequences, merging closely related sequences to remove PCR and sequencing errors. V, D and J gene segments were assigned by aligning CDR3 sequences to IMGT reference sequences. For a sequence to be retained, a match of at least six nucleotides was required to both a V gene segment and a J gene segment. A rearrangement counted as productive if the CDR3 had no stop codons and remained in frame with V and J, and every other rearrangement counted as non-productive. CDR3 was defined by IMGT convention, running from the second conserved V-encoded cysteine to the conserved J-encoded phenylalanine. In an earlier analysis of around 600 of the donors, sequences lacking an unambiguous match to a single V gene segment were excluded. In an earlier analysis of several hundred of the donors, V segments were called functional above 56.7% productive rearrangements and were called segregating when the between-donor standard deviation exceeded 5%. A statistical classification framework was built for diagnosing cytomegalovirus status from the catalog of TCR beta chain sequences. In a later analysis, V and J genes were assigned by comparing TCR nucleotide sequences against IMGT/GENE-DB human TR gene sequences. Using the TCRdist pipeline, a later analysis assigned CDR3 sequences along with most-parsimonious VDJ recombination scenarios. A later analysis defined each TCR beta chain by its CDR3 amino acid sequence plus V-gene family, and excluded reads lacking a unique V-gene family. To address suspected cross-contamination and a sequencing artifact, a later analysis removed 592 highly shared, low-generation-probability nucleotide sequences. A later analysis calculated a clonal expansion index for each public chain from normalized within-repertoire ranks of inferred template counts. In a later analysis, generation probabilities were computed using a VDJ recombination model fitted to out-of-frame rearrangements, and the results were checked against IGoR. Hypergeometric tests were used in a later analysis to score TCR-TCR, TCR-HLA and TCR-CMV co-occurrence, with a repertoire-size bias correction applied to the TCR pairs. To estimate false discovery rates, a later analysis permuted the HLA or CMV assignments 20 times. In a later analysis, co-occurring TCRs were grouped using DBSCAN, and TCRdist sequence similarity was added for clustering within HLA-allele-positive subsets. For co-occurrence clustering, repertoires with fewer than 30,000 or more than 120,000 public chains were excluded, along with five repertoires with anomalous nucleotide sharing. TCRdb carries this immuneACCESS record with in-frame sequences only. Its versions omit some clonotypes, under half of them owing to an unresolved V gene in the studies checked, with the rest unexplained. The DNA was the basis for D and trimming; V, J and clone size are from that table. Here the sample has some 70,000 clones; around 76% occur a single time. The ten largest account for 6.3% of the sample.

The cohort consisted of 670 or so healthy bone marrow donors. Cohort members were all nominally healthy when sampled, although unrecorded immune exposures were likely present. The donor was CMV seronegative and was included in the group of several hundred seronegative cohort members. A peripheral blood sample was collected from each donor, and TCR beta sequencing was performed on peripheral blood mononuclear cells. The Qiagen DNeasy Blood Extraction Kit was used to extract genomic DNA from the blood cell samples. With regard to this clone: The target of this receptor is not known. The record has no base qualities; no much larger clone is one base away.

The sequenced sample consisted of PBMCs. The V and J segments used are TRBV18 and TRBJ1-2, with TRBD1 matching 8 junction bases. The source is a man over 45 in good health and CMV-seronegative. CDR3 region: CASSQQGDYGYTF. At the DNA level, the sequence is TGTGCCAGCTCACAACAGGGGGACTATGGCTACACCTTC. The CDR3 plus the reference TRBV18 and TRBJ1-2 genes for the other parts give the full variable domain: NAGVMQNPRHLVRRRGQEARLRCSPMKGHSHVYWYRQLPEEGLKFMVYLQKENIIDESGMPKERFSAEFPKEGPSILRIQQVVRGDSAAYFCASSQQGDYGYTFGSGTRLTVV.